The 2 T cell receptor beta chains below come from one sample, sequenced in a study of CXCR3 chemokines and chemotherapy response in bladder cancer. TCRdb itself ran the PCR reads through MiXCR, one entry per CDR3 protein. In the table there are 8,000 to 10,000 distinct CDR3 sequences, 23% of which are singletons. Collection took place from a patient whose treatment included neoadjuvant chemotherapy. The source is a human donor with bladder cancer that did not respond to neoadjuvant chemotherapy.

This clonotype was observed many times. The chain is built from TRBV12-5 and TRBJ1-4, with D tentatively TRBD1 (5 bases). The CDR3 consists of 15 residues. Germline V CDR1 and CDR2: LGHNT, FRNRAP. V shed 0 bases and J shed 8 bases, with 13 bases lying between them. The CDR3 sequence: CASGLVLGVREKLFF. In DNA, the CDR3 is TGTGCTAGTGGTTTGGTACTAGGGGTTCGGGAAAAACTGTTTTTT.

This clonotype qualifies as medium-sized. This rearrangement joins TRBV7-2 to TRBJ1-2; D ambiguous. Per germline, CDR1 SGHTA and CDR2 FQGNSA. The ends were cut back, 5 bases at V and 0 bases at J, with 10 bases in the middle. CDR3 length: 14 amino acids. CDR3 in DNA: TGTGCCAGCAGCCGGACGGGGTCTAACTATGGCTACACCTTC. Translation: CASSRTGSNYGYTF.